These T cell receptor beta chains were read from a single sample in a study of T cells in Graves' hyperthyroidism and ophthalmopathy. In TCRdb, the multiplex PCR reads were re-called with MiXCR into one record per CDR3 protein. The sample holds 300,000 to 450,000 distinct CDR3 sequences; about a sixth are singletons and the top ten take about a quarter. Specimen: blood. Receptors were obtained from a woman in her late teens or twenties with Graves' hyperthyroidism that later progressed to Graves' ophthalmopathy. CDR3s include the opening cysteine and the closing phenylalanine or tryptophan. D genes are given only for firm matches. Clone size is not always given. Where it is, it says once, few, many or a class for expanded clones.

J: TRBJ2-6
D: -
V: TRBV5-1
size: few
DNA: TGCGCCAGCAGCCTCACGGGGGATCCTGGGGCCAACGTCCTGACTTTC
CDR3: CASSLTGDPGANVLTF

J: TRBJ1-1
D: TRBD1
V: TRBV7-9
size: few
DNA: TGTGCCAGCAGCCCGATACTTTCAGGGGGTGTGAACACTGAAGCTTTCTTT
CDR3: CASSPILSGGVNTEAFF

J: TRBJ2-3
D: -
V: TRBV19
size: -
DNA: TGTGCCAGTAGTATAATGGGTAACGGGGATACGCAGTATTTT
CDR3: CASSIMGNGDTQYF

J: TRBJ2-3
D: -
V: TRBV18
size: many
DNA: TGTGCCAGCTCACCGGTGAGGGCCCAGGCAGATACGCAGTATTTT
CDR3: CASSPVRAQADTQYF

J: TRBJ2-5
D: TRBD2
V: TRBV28
size: many
DNA: TGTGCCAGCAGTCGGACTAGCGGGAAGTGGGAGACCCAGTACTTC
CDR3: CASSRTSGKWETQYF

J: TRBJ2-7
D: TRBD1
V: TRBV28
size: -
DNA: TGTGCCAGCAGTTTCCTCGTGAACCGGGACAGGGGGATGAACGAGCAGTACTTC
CDR3: CASSFLVNRDRGMNEQYF

J: TRBJ2-3
D: TRBD1
V: TRBV20-1
size: few
DNA: TGCAGTGCGGGACAGGGTCCAGATACGCAGTATTTT
CDR3: CSAGQGPDTQYF

J: TRBJ2-2
D: TRBD2
V: TRBV12-3/TRBV12-4
size: many
DNA: TGTGCCAGCAGTTTGGAACTAGCGGGAGGGCCCGGCACCGGGGAGCTGTTTTTT
CDR3: CASSLELAGGPGTGELFF

J: TRBJ2-2
D: -
V: TRBV12-3/TRBV12-4
size: many
DNA: TGTGCCAGCAATCCCCCCCCCGGGTCCGGGGAGCTGTTTTTT
CDR3: CASNPPPGSGELFF

J: TRBJ1-5
D: -
V: TRBV28
size: few
DNA: TGTGCCAGCAGTTTAGAGGCGGCCCGGCCCCAGCATTTT
CDR3: CASSLEAARPQHF

J: TRBJ1-2
D: -
V: TRBV2
size: many
DNA: TGTGCCACCGAGGGAACTAACTATGGCTACACCTTC
CDR3: CATEGTNYGYTF

J: TRBJ2-7
D: -
V: TRBV12-3/TRBV12-4
size: many
DNA: TGTGCCAGCAGTTTTGGGGGCCAACCCTACGAGCAGTACTTC
CDR3: CASSFGGQPYEQYF

J: TRBJ2-3
D: TRBD2
V: TRBV20-1
size: -
DNA: TGCAGTGCTAGACCCCCGGGGCTAGCGGGAGCGGATACGCAGTATTTT
CDR3: CSARPPGLAGADTQYF

J: TRBJ2-3
D: -
V: TRBV7-9
size: few
DNA: TGTGCCAGCAGTCCATACCTGGAGGATACGCAGTATTTT
CDR3: CASSPYLEDTQYF

J: TRBJ1-5
D: -
V: TRBV27
size: many
DNA: TGTGCCAGCAGTTCGGGACGGATGCCCCAGCATTTT
CDR3: CASSSGRMPQHF

J: TRBJ2-1
D: -
V: TRBV28
size: many
DNA: TGTGCCAGCACCCGCGGGACAGCAAGGTACAATGAGCAGTTCTTC
CDR3: CASTRGTARYNEQFF

J: TRBJ2-7
D: TRBD1
V: TRBV4-3
size: few
DNA: TGCGCCAGCAGCCAAATGTCACCCAGGGGGTACGAGCAGTACTTC
CDR3: CASSQMSPRGYEQYF

J: TRBJ2-5
D: TRBD1
V: TRBV19
size: few
DNA: TGTGCCAGTAGTACGACAGGGGTGGAAGAGACCCAGTACTTC
CDR3: CASSTTGVEETQYF

J: TRBJ1-5
D: -
V: TRBV30
size: many
DNA: TGTGCCTGGAGTGTACTGCGGACTCCTTCCCTACGAGGATTGGGGCCCCAGCATTTT
CDR3: CAWSVLRTPSLRGLGPQHF

J: TRBJ2-7
D: -
V: TRBV12-3/TRBV12-4
size: -
DNA: TGTGCCAGCACCGCGGCCTACGAGCAGTACTTC
CDR3: CASTAAYEQYF

J: TRBJ1-1
D: -
V: TRBV28
size: many
DNA: TGTGCCAGCAGTTTATTGGCAGGGACGAACACTGAAGCTTTCTTT
CDR3: CASSLLAGTNTEAFF

J: TRBJ2-5
D: -
V: TRBV2
size: many
DNA: TGTGCCAGCAGTTCCATTAGCGTCGCCCAAGAGACCCAGTACTTC
CDR3: CASSSISVAQETQYF

J: TRBJ2-5
D: TRBD1
V: TRBV4-1
size: -
DNA: TGCGCCAGCAGCCACCGACAGGGGGCGGACCAAGAGACCCAGTACTTC
CDR3: CASSHRQGADQETQYF

J: TRBJ2-3
D: TRBD1
V: TRBV7-6
size: -
DNA: TGTGCCAGCAGCCGTCAAGGGGGCCCCCAGTCAACAGATACGCAGTATTTT
CDR3: CASSRQGGPQSTDTQYF

J: TRBJ2-1
D: TRBD2
V: TRBV5-6
size: few
DNA: TGTGCCAGCAGCTCCGACAGCGGGAGCTACTACAATGAGCAGTTCTTC
CDR3: CASSSDSGSYYNEQFF

J: TRBJ2-2
D: -
V: TRBV28
size: many
DNA: TGTGCCAGCAGTTTGACCCGGGACTTACCTAACACCGGGGAGCTGTTTTTT
CDR3: CASSLTRDLPNTGELFF

J: TRBJ1-3
D: -
V: TRBV28
size: many
DNA: TGTGCCAGCAGGAGGGGGTTCTGGAACACCATATATTTT
CDR3: CASRRGFWNTIYF

J: TRBJ2-1
D: TRBD2
V: TRBV14
size: -
DNA: TGTGCCAGCAGCCCATTTAGCGGGAGAGAACCCTCCTACAATGAGCAGTTCTTC
CDR3: CASSPFSGREPSYNEQFF

J: TRBJ2-3
D: TRBD2
V: TRBV2
size: many
DNA: TGTGCCAGCAATTTAGGGACTAAAGATACGCAGTATTTT
CDR3: CASNLGTKDTQYF

J: TRBJ2-1
D: -
V: TRBV4-1
size: few
DNA: TGCGCCAGCAGCCAAGGGTGGCAGACCTCCAATGAGCAGTTCTTC
CDR3: CASSQGWQTSNEQFF

J: TRBJ2-3
D: -
V: TRBV27
size: -
DNA: TGTGCCAGCAGTCCCTTAGGTGGGACGGCCGCAGATACGCAGTATTTT
CDR3: CASSPLGGTAADTQYF

J: TRBJ1-4
D: -
V: TRBV7-6
size: many
DNA: TGTGCCAGCAGCCTCAGCGGGGGCAGGGTCGAGGCGGCGGGGAAACTGTTTTTT
CDR3: CASSLSGGRVEAAGKLFF

J: TRBJ2-5
D: TRBD2
V: TRBV11-2
size: many
DNA: TGTGCCAGCAGCTCCAGACTAGCGGGAGGGGAAGAGACCCAGTACTTC
CDR3: CASSSRLAGGEETQYF

J: TRBJ2-1
D: TRBD2
V: TRBV7-2
size: many
DNA: TGTGCCAGCAGCCCCTGGACTAGCGGGGGTGAGCAGTTCTTC
CDR3: CASSPWTSGGEQFF

J: TRBJ2-3
D: TRBD2
V: TRBV6-4
size: few
DNA: TGTGCCAGCAGTGAATCTAGCGGGAGGTCAGATACGCAGTATTTT
CDR3: CASSESSGRSDTQYF

J: TRBJ1-5
D: -
V: TRBV28
size: many
DNA: TGTGCCAGCAGTCCCCCCCACACCGTAATCTATAGCAATCAGCCCCAGCATTTT
CDR3: CASSPPHTVIYSNQPQHF

J: TRBJ2-3
D: -
V: TRBV6-2/TRBV6-3
size: many
DNA: TGTGCCAGCAGACCCCAGGGACTCCAAAGGTTCACAGATACGCAGTATTTT
CDR3: CASRPQGLQRFTDTQYF

J: TRBJ2-3
D: -
V: TRBV3-1
size: -
DNA: TGTGCCAGCAGCCAAAGGACCGAGGGGGATACGCAGTATTTT
CDR3: CASSQRTEGDTQYF

J: TRBJ1-2
D: TRBD1
V: TRBV2
size: many
DNA: TGTGCCAGTCTCTTGACAGGGGGCCATGGCTACACCTTC
CDR3: CASLLTGGHGYTF

J: TRBJ2-1
D: -
V: TRBV27
size: -
DNA: TGTGCCAGCAGTTTATCTTGGCTAGCCCGTGAGCAGTTCTTC
CDR3: CASSLSWLAREQFF

J: TRBJ2-3
D: -
V: TRBV7-6
size: many
DNA: TGTGCCAGCAGCGTCCGGGACTTCGCTAGCACAGATACGCAGTATTTT
CDR3: CASSVRDFASTDTQYF

J: TRBJ1-1
D: -
V: TRBV11-2
size: -
DNA: TGTGCCAGCAGCTTAGTCGGGCTGCCTGAAGCTTTCTTT
CDR3: CASSLVGLPEAFF